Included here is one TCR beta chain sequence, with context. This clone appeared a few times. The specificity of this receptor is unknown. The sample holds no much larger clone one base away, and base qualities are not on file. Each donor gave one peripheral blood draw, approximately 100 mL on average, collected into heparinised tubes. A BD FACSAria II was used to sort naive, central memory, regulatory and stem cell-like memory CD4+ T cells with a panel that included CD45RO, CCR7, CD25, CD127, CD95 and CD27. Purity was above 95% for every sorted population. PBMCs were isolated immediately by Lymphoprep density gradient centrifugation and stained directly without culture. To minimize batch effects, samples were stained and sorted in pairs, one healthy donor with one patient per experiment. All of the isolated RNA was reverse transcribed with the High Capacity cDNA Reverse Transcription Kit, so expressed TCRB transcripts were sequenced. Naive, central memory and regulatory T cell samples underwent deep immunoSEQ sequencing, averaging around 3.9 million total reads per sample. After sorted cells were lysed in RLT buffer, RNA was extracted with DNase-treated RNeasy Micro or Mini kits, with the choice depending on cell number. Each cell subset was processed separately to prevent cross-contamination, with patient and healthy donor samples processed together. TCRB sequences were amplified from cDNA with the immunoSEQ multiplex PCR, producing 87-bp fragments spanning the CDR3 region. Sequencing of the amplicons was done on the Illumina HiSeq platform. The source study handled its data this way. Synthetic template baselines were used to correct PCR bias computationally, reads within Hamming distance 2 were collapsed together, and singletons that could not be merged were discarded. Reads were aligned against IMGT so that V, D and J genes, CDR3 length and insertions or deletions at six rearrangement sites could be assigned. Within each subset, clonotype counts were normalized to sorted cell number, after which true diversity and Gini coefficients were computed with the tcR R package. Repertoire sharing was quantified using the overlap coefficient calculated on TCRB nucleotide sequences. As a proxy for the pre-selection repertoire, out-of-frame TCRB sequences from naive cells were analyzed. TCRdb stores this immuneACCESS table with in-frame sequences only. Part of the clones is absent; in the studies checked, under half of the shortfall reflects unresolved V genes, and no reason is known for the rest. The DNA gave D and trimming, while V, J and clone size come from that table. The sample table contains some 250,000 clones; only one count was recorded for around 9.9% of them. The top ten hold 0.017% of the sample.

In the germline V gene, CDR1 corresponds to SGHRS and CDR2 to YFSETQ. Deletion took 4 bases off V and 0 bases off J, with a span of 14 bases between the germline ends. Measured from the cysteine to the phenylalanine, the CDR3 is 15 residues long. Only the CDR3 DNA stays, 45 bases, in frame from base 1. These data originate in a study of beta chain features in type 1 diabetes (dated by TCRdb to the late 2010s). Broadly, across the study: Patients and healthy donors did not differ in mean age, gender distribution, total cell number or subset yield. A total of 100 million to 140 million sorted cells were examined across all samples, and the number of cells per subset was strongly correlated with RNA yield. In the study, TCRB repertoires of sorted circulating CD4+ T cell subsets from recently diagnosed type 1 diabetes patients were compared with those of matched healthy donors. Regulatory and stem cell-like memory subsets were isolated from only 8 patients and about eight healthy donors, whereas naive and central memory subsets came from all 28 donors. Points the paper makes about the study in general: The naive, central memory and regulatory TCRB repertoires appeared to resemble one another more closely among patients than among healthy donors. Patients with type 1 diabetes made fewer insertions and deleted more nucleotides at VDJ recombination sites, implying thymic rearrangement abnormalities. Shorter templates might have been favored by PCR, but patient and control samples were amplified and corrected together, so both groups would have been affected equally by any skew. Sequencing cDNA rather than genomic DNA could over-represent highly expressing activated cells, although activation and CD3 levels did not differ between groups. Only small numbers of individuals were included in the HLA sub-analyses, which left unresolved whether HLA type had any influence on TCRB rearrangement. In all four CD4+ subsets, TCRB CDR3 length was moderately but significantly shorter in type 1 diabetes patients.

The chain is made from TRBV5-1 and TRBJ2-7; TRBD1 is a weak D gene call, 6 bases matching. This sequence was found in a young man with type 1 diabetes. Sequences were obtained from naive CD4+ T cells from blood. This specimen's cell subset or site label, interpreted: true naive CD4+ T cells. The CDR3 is CASSVTGLRSYEQYF. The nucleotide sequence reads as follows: TGCGCCAGCAGCGTTACAGGGCTCCGCTCCTACGAGCAGTACTTC.